These 20 T cell receptor beta chains came from one sample sequenced in a study of blood T cell repertoires in COVID-19. Measured with immunoSEQ multiplex PCR; TCRdb has only the in-frame clones, and not every one. This table has approximately 280,000 clones, around 88% appearing once. Sequencing was performed on peripheral blood. These receptors came from a middle-aged man with acute or convalescent COVID-19.

V usage is TRBV5-4 and J usage is TRBJ2-1, with TRBD1 identical over 9 bases. The junction had 4 bases not matched to a gene; V was cut back by 7 bases and J by 5 bases. The CDR3 is 13 amino acids. Germline CDR1 is SGHNT and CDR2 is YYREEE (reference sequence). The CDR3 loop reads CASQQGADNEQFF. The DNA for the CDR3 is TGTGCCAGCCAACAGGGGGCAGACAATGAGCAGTTCTTC. Drawing the rest from reference TRBV5-4 and TRBJ2-1, the complete variable domain is ETGVTQSPTHLIKTRGQQVTLRCSSQSGHNTVSWYQQALGQGPQFIFQYYREEENGRGNFPPRFSGLQFPNYSSELNVNALELDDSALYLCASQQGADNEQFFGPGTRLTVL.

The chain is built from TRBV4-1 and TRBJ2-3; D is uncertain. Trimming took 1 base from V and 5 from J, leaving 7 bases between them. This CDR3 is built from 13 residues. Germline loops: CDR1 MGHRA, CDR2 YSYEKL. The CDR3 loop is CASSQATQDTQYF. In DNA form, the CDR3 reads TGCGCCAGCAGCCAAGCAACTCAAGATACGCAGTATTTT.

V gene TRBV6-5 combines with J gene TRBJ2-6; D is ambiguous. Looked up from germline, CDR1 is MNHEY and CDR2 is SVGAGI. The CDR3 is made up of 13 amino acids. V gave up 8 bases and J gave up 2 bases, with 7 bases separating them. The DNA of the CDR3 is TGTGCCAGCCAGTCAGCTGGGGCCAACGTCCTGACTTTC. Protein: CASQSAGANVLTF.

The chain recombines TRBV11-2 with TRBJ1-1, with a tentative D call TRBD1 (6 bases). V was cut by 5 bases and J by 0 bases, with 13 bases left in between. CDR1 and CDR2 from the germline V gene are SGHAT and FQNNGV. The length of the CDR3 is 15 residues. The CDR3 nucleotides are TGTGCCAGCAGCCAAGTAACAGGGATGAACACTGAAGCTTTCTTT. Encoded protein: CASSQVTGMNTEAFF.

This clone was recorded a few times. V is TRBV29-1 and J is TRBJ2-5, with a weak D call TRBD1 (5 bases). The CDR3 is 14 amino acids. Germline V CDR1 and CDR2: SQVTM, ANQGSEA. V was cut by 2 bases and J by 6 bases, with 16 bases left in between. In DNA form, the CDR3 reads TGCAGCGTTGAATTTGCAGGGAAGTTAAAGACCCAGTACTTC. This codes for CSVEFAGKLKTQYF.

The rearrangement links TRBV10-3 to TRBJ2-7; the match to TRBD1 covers 9 bases. Per germline, CDR1 ENHRY and CDR2 SYGVKD. V lost 5 bases and J lost 2; bases outside the gene matches: 7. This CDR3 contains 15 residues. The DNA of the CDR3 is TGTGCCATCAGTTTGGGGGACAGGGTAACCTACGAGCAGTACTTC. This codes for CAISLGDRVTYEQYF.

The V call is TRBV4-1, the J call TRBJ2-7; D perhaps matches TRBD2 (6 bases). The ends were cut back, 1 base at V and 0 bases at J, with 16 bases in the middle. In germline, CDR1 is MGHRA, CDR2 YSYEKL. CDR3 size: 17 residues. The CDR3 region has the DNA TGCGCCAGCAGCCAAGTTTCCGCAGGGAGGAGCTCCTACGAGCAGTACTTC. Translation: CASSQVSAGRSSYEQYF.

In its sample, this clone was seen once. CDR3 in DNA: TGTGCCAGTAGTGTACAGAATGGGCCCCAGCATTTT. This translates into CASSVQNGPQHF. This chain joins TRBV19 and TRBJ1-5; D unresolved. The V end was cut by 5 bases, the J end by 9 bases, with 11 bases between. The germline V gene has CDR1 LNHDA and CDR2 SQIVND (reference sequence). CDR3 length equals 12 residues.

This rearrangement joins TRBV5-1 to TRBJ2-2; D is possibly TRBD2 (7 bases). The CDR3 is 16 residues long. The germline gives CDR1 SGHRS, CDR2 YFSETQ. Trimming cost V 0 bases and J 7 bases, with 16 bases left between them. CDR3 nucleotide sequence: TGCGCCAGCAGCTTGGACGGGGGGCGATTCGGCGGGGAGCTGTTTTTT. This codes for CASSLDGGRFGGELFF.

This chain connects TRBV5-1 to TRBJ2-2; 8 bases are a match to TRBD1. Germline assignment: CDR1 SGHRS and CDR2 YFSETQ. V shed 6 bases, J shed 9 bases, and the junction held 13 bases outside the gene matches. This CDR3 is built from 15 residues. The CDR3 DNA reads TGCGCCAGCACCTCCCGGACAGGGTTGTTCCGGGAGCTGTTTTTT. Translated, it gives CASTSRTGLFRELFF. The full variable domain, its missing parts supplied by reference TRBV5-1 and TRBJ2-2, is KAGVTQTPRYLIKTRGQQVTLSCSPISGHRSVSWYQQTPGQGLQFLFEYFSETQRNKGNFPGRFSGRQFSNSRSEMNVSTLELGDSALYLCASTSRTGLFRELFFGEGSRLTVL.

This clone was seen only once. The chain uses TRBV7-2 and TRBJ1-6; D call uncertain. The CDR3 length is 13 residues. In germline, CDR1 is SGHTA, CDR2 FQGNSA. Trimming took 0 bases from V and 6 from J, leaving 3 bases between them. This CDR3 reads CASSLAINSPLHF. Here the CDR3 DNA reads TGTGCCAGCAGCTTAGCCATTAATTCACCCCTCCACTTT.

The chain links TRBV24-1 to TRBJ1-2, with 8 bases that match TRBD1. The CDR3 has 14 residues. Trimming at V came to 3 bases and at J to 4 bases, leaving 3 bases not matched to a gene. Germline CDR1 is KGHDR and CDR2 is SFDVKD. The DNA of the CDR3 is TGTGCCACCAGTGATACCCAGGGGGCCTATGGCTACACCTTC. Its protein product is CATSDTQGAYGYTF.

This sequence joins TRBV7-9 and TRBJ2-7; D might be TRBD1 (6 bases). The CDR3 extends over 13 amino acids. Trimming cost V 10 bases and J 3 bases, with 16 bases left between them. Looked up from germline, CDR1 is SEHNR and CDR2 is FQNEAQ (reference sequence). CDR3 sequence: CATGTGSNYEQYF. The CDR3 DNA reads TGTGCCACCGGCACAGGGTCCAACTACGAGCAGTACTTC.

V usage is TRBV24-1 and J usage is TRBJ2-7; 8 bases map to TRBD1. The CDR3 is 15 residues long. Germline-derived CDR1 and CDR2 are KGHDR and SFDVKD. Trimming removed 5 bases from V and 5 bases from J; junction bases left unmatched: 10. The CDR3: CATSVKDRVYHEQYF. CDR3 sequence (DNA): TGTGCCACCAGTGTTAAGGACAGGGTGTACCACGAGCAGTACTTC.

This chain connects TRBV10-3 to TRBJ2-4; 8 bases agree with TRBD1. The CDR3 is 12 amino acids. J lost 5 bases, V lost 6 bases, and 0 bases had no gene match. In germline, CDR1 is ENHRY, CDR2 SYGVKD. This chain's CDR3 is CAIRDRENIQYF. The CDR3 DNA reads as TGTGCCATCAGGGACAGGGAAAACATTCAGTACTTC.

On this clone itself: Other DNA sequences in this sample translate to the same CDR3. V usage is TRBV2 and J usage is TRBJ2-7, with 7 bases that match TRBD1. CDR3 length: 12 amino acids. Per the germline V gene, CDR1 is SNHLY and CDR2 is FYNNEI. With V trimmed by 4 bases and J by 4 bases, 1 base remained unmatched. In nucleotides, the CDR3 is TGTGCCAGCAGTGTACAGGGGTACGAGCAGTACTTC. Residues: CASSVQGYEQYF.

This clone turned up a few times. The chain employs TRBV12-3 or TRBV12-4 and TRBJ1-2; D uncertain. Trimming removed 3 bases at V and 4 bases at J, with 6 bases between. This CDR3 region has 12 residues. The CDR3 loop reads CASSLRSYGYTF. The DNA of the CDR3 is TGTGCCAGCAGTTTGAGGTCCTATGGCTACACCTTC.

The CDR3, as DNA: TGTGCCAGCAGCTTACCACCGGGACATTTAGACTACGAGCAGTACTTC. This codes for CASSLPPGHLDYEQYF. The chain uses TRBV7-9 and TRBJ2-7; D is perhaps TRBD1 (6 bases). V lost 2 bases to trimming and J lost 3 bases, with 17 bases between them. Germline V lookup: CDR1 SEHNR, CDR2 FQNEAQ (reference sequence). The CDR3 is made up of 16 amino acids.

V and J are TRBV11-1 and TRBJ1-5, with 9 bases matching TRBD1. The CDR3 is 13 residues long. Germline-derived CDR1 and CDR2 are SGHAT and FQDESV (reference sequence). V was clipped by 5 bases and J by 5 bases; unmatched bases: 1. The DNA for the CDR3 is TGTGCCAGCAGCAGGGACAGGGATCAGCCCCAGCATTTT. Translating it yields CASSRDRDQPQHF. The whole variable domain, filled in from reference TRBV11-1 and TRBJ1-5, reads EAEVAQSPRYKITEKSQAVAFWCDPISGHATLYWYRQILGQGPELLVQFQDESVVDDSQLPKDRFSAERLKGVDSTLKIQPAELGDSAMYLCASSRDRDQPQHFGDGTRLSIL.

The chain couples TRBV11-2 to TRBJ2-3; 7 bases match TRBD2. CDR3 size: 15 residues. Germline CDR1 is SGHAT and CDR2 is FQNNGV. With 1 base clipped from V and 1 base from J, the junction kept 2 bases outside the gene matches. CDR3 DNA sequence: TGTGCCAGCAGCTTAGGTGCGGGAGGCACAGATACGCAGTATTTT. It yields the protein CASSLGAGGTDTQYF. Supplemented by reference TRBV11-2 and TRBJ2-3, the full variable domain reads EAGVAQSPRYKIIEKRQSVAFWCNPISGHATLYWYQQILGQGPKLLIQFQNNGVVDDSQLPKDRFSAERLKGVDSTLKIQPAKLEDSAVYLCASSLGAGGTDTQYFGPGTRLTVL.